The 30 T cell receptor beta chains given below trace back to one sample, sequenced in a study of CD8 T cells in Susac syndrome. RNA totalling about 0.5 to 1 ug underwent reverse transcription with random hexamers. TCRdb processed the immunoSEQ multiplex PCR reads anew with MiXCR; each CDR3 protein has one entry. The sample has 95,000 to 150,000 distinct CDR3 sequences; more than 90% are singletons. What was sequenced was CD4+ T cells from PBMCs. Source of these receptors: a human donor in good health.

V and J are TRBV7-9 and TRBJ1-5; 12 positions match TRBD1. This CDR3 is built from 17 residues. Germline-derived CDR1 and CDR2 are SEHNR and FQNEAQ (reference sequence). V shed 5 bases and J 7 bases; nucleotides not matched to a gene: 12. CDR3 in amino acids: CASSAPPGTGGEQPQHF. The DNA of the CDR3 is TGTGCCAGCAGCGCCCCGCCCGGGACAGGGGGCGAGCAGCCCCAGCATTTT.

This chain links TRBV19 with TRBJ1-5; no clear D. Trimming removed 5 bases at V and 4 bases at J, with 9 bases between. This CDR3 spans 13 amino acids. Germline V gene lookup returns CDR1 LNHDA and CDR2 SQIVND (reference sequence). CDR3 protein: CASSARPNQPQHF. The CDR3 bases are TGTGCCAGTAGTGCCCGTCCAAATCAGCCCCAGCATTTT. Based on the CDR3 plus reference TRBV19 and TRBJ1-5, the full variable domain is DGGITQSPKYLFRKEGQNVTLSCEQNLNHDAMYWYRQDPGQGLRLIYYSQIVNDFQKGDIAEGYSVSREKKESFPLTVTSAQKNPTAFYLCASSARPNQPQHFGDGTRLSIL.

This clonotype appeared once. The chain has TRBV7-9 and TRBJ2-6; 7 nucleotides align to TRBD1. The CDR3 extends over 17 amino acids. V shed 2 bases and J 0 bases; nucleotides not matched to a gene: 4. The germline gives CDR1 SEHNR, CDR2 FQNEAQ (reference sequence). The CDR3: CASSLRGLNSGANVLTF. The CDR3 DNA reads TGTGCCAGCAGCTTAAGGGGGCTAAACTCTGGGGCCAACGTCCTGACTTTC.

This chain uses TRBV6-6 with TRBJ1-4, with D tentatively TRBD1 (6 bases). Germline lookup yields CDR1 MNHNY and CDR2 SVGAGI (reference sequence). This CDR3 has 16 residues. The ends were cut back, 4 bases at V and 8 bases at J, with 20 bases in the middle. As DNA, the CDR3 is TGTGCCAGCAGTTCCCCCGTCGGGGGGCGAGGAGAAAAACTGTTTTTT. This codes for CASSSPVGGRGEKLFF.

CDR3 protein: CSVGQTGANVLTF. The CDR3 coding sequence is TGCAGCGTTGGACAGACTGGGGCCAACGTCCTGACTTTC. The chain carries TRBV29-1 and TRBJ2-6, with D maybe TRBD1 (5 bases). CDR1 SQVTM and CDR2 ANQGSEA come from the germline V gene. CDR3 length: 13 residues. Trimming left V 4 bases short and J 2 bases short, with 6 bases between.

The J gene is TRBJ2-3, the V gene TRBV29-1, with unresolved D. Trimming cost V 0 bases and J 1 base, with 2 bases left between them. In germline, CDR1 is SQVTM, CDR2 ANQGSEA. The CDR3 contains 12 residues. The CDR3 sequence is CSVEEGTDTQYF. In nucleotides, the CDR3 is TGCAGCGTTGAAGAAGGCACAGATACGCAGTATTTT.

The rearrangement uses TRBV18 and TRBJ1-3, with D hard to call. Germline values: CDR1 KGHSH, CDR2 LQKENI. The CDR3 covers 18 residues. V dropped 0 bases and J dropped 0 bases, with 15 bases sitting between them. CDR3 in amino acids: CASSPPNPRRNSGNTIYF. The CDR3 nucleotides read TGTGCCAGCTCACCACCTAACCCTAGGAGAAACTCTGGAAACACCATATATTTT.

This chain joins TRBV27 and TRBJ2-7; no clear D. Deletions cut 5 bases from V and 0 bases from J, with 11 bases between. In germline, CDR1 is MNHEY, CDR2 SMNVEV (reference sequence). The length of the CDR3 is 14 residues. The CDR3 region is CASSLTDVSYEQYF. CDR3 bases: TGTGCCAGCAGTCTGACGGACGTCTCCTACGAGCAGTACTTC.

The chain has TRBV5-1 and TRBJ2-7, with TRBD2 identical over 7 bases. The V gene end was trimmed by 4 bases and the J gene end by 1 base; junction bases not matched to a gene: 14. CDR3 length equals 17 residues. Germline CDR1 and CDR2: SGHRS and YFSETQ. CDR3 protein: CASSGTAEHGGSYEQYF. The CDR3 coding sequence is TGCGCCAGCAGCGGGACCGCCGAGCACGGGGGGTCCTACGAGCAGTACTTC.

This clonotype is a singleton in its sample. The rearrangement joins TRBV20-1 to TRBJ1-4; TRBD1 agrees at 7 bases. Germline V gives CDR1 DFQATT, CDR2 SNEGSKA (reference sequence). V trimming: 6 bases; J trimming: 5 bases; junction bases outside the gene matches: 12. The length of the CDR3 is 15 residues. The CDR3: CSAGNRGGWNEKLFF. CDR3 coding DNA: TGCAGTGCAGGGAACCGAGGGGGCTGGAATGAAAAACTGTTTTTT.

This clonotype was counted once. The gene calls are TRBV10-3 and TRBJ2-7; TRBD1 agrees at 7 bases. Germline lookup yields CDR1 ENHRY and CDR2 SYGVKD. The V segment lost 6 bases and the J segment 3 bases; nucleotides outside the gene matches: 17. The CDR3 loop spans 17 amino acids. CDR3 region: CAIRKTGYGSSIYEQYF. The CDR3 region has the DNA TGTGCCATCAGAAAGACAGGGTACGGGTCTTCCATCTACGAGCAGTACTTC.

The chain uses TRBV29-1 and TRBJ2-3; D gene unclear. CDR1 is SQVTM and CDR2 is ANQGSEA in the germline V gene. The CDR3 contains 12 residues. V gave up 7 bases and J gave up 0 bases, with 8 bases separating them. The CDR3 region has the DNA TGCAGCGCGATGGTTAGCACAGATACGCAGTATTTT. This gives the protein CSAMVSTDTQYF.

The chain is built from TRBV10-3 and TRBJ1-1; 9 bases line up with TRBD1. V lost 4 bases to trimming and J lost 4 bases; unmatched junction nucleotides: 10. The length of the CDR3 is 16 residues. CDR1 is ENHRY, CDR2 SYGVKD, per germline. CDR3 residues: CAISGGTGTVTTEAFF. CDR3 nucleotide sequence: TGTGCCATCAGTGGAGGGACAGGGACAGTTACCACTGAAGCTTTCTTT.

This clonotype appeared a single time. The rearrangement links TRBV6-5 to TRBJ1-5; 7 bases are a match to TRBD1. Germline CDR1 reads MNHEY; CDR2 reads SVGAGI. The CDR3 covers 17 residues. After removal of 2 bases from V and 2 bases from J, the junction contained 9 bases not matched to a gene. CDR3 DNA sequence: TGTGCCAGCAGTTACGACGGACAGGTGGGGCGCAATCAGCCCCAGCATTTT. Its protein product is CASSYDGQVGRNQPQHF.

This rearrangement joins TRBV14 to TRBJ1-3; no clear D. Germline V CDR1 and CDR2: SGHDN, FVKESK. The CDR3 extends over 16 amino acids. Trimming pared 1 base from V and 4 bases from J, leaving 14 bases between. CDR3 bases: TGTGCCAGCAGCCAAGGTATGGCAACACGAGGAAACACCATATATTTT. Translation gives CASSQGMATRGNTIYF.

The rearrangement links TRBV12-3 or TRBV12-4 to TRBJ2-3, with 13 bases identical to TRBD2. The CDR3 runs to 15 residues. Trimming cost V 6 bases and J 4 bases; bases outside gene matches: 4. The CDR3 region has the DNA TGTGCCAGCAGATGGACTAGCGGGAGCCCAGATACGCAGTATTTT. Translated: CASRWTSGSPDTQYF.

This clonotype was seen only once. The V call is TRBV4-2, the J call TRBJ2-3; D uncertain. CDR1 is LGHNA, CDR2 YNFKEQ, per germline. The CDR3 totals 16 residues. V shed 1 base and J shed 0 bases, with 11 bases lying between them. The CDR3 spells CASSQVGLGSTDTQYF. CDR3 DNA sequence: TGTGCCAGCAGCCAAGTTGGGTTGGGGAGCACAGATACGCAGTATTTT.

This chain uses TRBV19 with TRBJ2-1; 7 positions agree with TRBD2. V shed 5 bases, J shed 5 bases, and the junction held 6 bases outside the gene matches. The CDR3 totals 14 residues. Germline assignment: CDR1 LNHDA and CDR2 SQIVND (reference sequence). The CDR3 reads CASSVLLAHNEQFF. The DNA of the CDR3 is TGTGCCAGTAGTGTCTTACTAGCGCACAATGAGCAGTTCTTC.

In its sample, this clonotype was seen once. The chain has TRBV19 and TRBJ2-1; 7 nucleotides align to TRBD2. With V trimmed by 6 bases and J by 2 bases, 7 bases remained unmatched. This CDR3 contains 15 residues. The germline CDR1 and CDR2 sequences are LNHDA and SQIVND (reference sequence). The DNA of the CDR3 is TGTGCCAGTAGATGGGAGGGTCATGCCTACAATGAGCAGTTCTTC. This codes for CASRWEGHAYNEQFF.

The rearrangement links TRBV7-8 to TRBJ2-7, with D maybe TRBD2 (6 bases). V was trimmed by 4 bases and J by 2 bases, leaving 18 bases between them. Germline loops: CDR1 SGHVS, CDR2 FQNEAQ. This CDR3 spans 16 amino acids. The CDR3 DNA reads TGTGCCAGCAGCTACGGGGGTTTGGGAAATACCTACGAGCAGTACTTC. Translation: CASSYGGLGNTYEQYF.

V is TRBV7-2 and J is TRBJ2-7; 7 bases fit TRBD2. The CDR3 sequence is 15 residues long. Per germline, CDR1 SGHTA and CDR2 FQGNSA. Germline trimming cut 0 bases from V and 5 bases from J; bases unmatched to any gene: 7. CDR3 protein: CASSLAGTMWNEQYF. The CDR3, as DNA: TGTGCCAGCAGCTTAGCGGGGACTATGTGGAACGAGCAGTACTTC.

The V call is TRBV20-1, the J call TRBJ1-6, with D perhaps matching TRBD1 (6 bases). Germline V CDR1 and CDR2: DFQATT, SNEGSKA (reference sequence). CDR3 size: 17 residues. Trimming cost V 8 bases and J 3 bases, with 23 bases left between them. DNA for the CDR3: TGCAGTACCACTGGTCCGCGCGGGACACTCTATAATTCACCCCTCCACTTT. Amino acids: CSTTGPRGTLYNSPLHF.

This sequence joins TRBV30 and TRBJ2-5; D may be TRBD1 or TRBD2 (7 bases each). CDR3 size: 13 residues. The ends were cut back, 2 bases at V and 5 bases at J, with 12 bases in the middle. CDR1 is GTSNPN, CDR2 SVGIG, per germline (reference sequence). CDR3 region: CAWSNRGGETQYF. In DNA, the CDR3 is TGTGCCTGGAGTAACAGGGGAGGGGAGACCCAGTACTTC. The full variable domain, in which reference TRBV30 and TRBJ2-5 provide the parts outside the CDR3, is SQTIHQWPATLVQPVGSPLSLECTVEGTSNPNLYWYRQAAGRGLQLLFYSVGIGQISSEVPQNLSASRPQDRQFILSSKKLLLSDSGFYLCAWSNRGGETQYFGPGTRLLVL.

This chain links TRBV30 with TRBJ1-4; no clear D. Germline V gives CDR1 GTSNPN, CDR2 SVGIG (reference sequence). The CDR3 has 15 amino acids. Trimming took 1 base from V and 0 from J, leaving 9 bases between them. The DNA for the CDR3 is TGTGCCTGGAGTGAAGGACCCGCAACTAATGAAAAACTGTTTTTT. Its protein product is CAWSEGPATNEKLFF. The entire variable domain, with the rest obtained from reference TRBV30 and TRBJ1-4, is as follows: SQTIHQWPATLVQPVGSPLSLECTVEGTSNPNLYWYRQAAGRGLQLLFYSVGIGQISSEVPQNLSASRPQDRQFILSSKKLLLSDSGFYLCAWSEGPATNEKLFFGSGTQLSVL.

This clonotype has a single count. The CDR3 bases are TGTGCCAGCAGCTTTACTAGGTCTGAGCAGTTCTTC. Protein: CASSFTRSEQFF. The genes are TRBV5-6 and TRBJ2-1; weak D call: TRBD2 (5 bases). This CDR3 region has 12 residues. V was trimmed by 2 bases and J by 9 bases, leaving 9 bases between them. CDR1 and CDR2 (germline): SGHDT, YYEEEE.

About this clonotype itself: One junction end disagrees with the germline gene, perhaps due to a read error. V gene TRBV6-7 combines with J gene TRBJ2-3; D ambiguous. TRBV6-7 belongs to the ORF category, with a function that is uncertain. The CDR3 covers 10 residues. The CDR3 protein is CPRGTDTQYF. The CDR3 DNA reads TGCCCACGGGGCACAGATACGCAGTATTTT.

The rearrangement uses TRBV29-1 and TRBJ1-1, with 8 bases fitting TRBD1. Germline V gives CDR1 SQVTM, CDR2 ANQGSEA. The CDR3 totals 13 residues. The CDR3 nucleotides are TGCAGTGCCGGGACAGGAGGGAACACTGAAGCTTTCTTT. It specifies CSAGTGGNTEAFF.

This sequence joins TRBV3-1 and TRBJ2-7, with D hard to call. Looked up from germline, CDR1 is LGHDT and CDR2 is YNNKEL (reference sequence). V gave up 4 bases and J gave up 6 bases, with 16 bases separating them. This CDR3 region has 14 residues. In nucleotides, the CDR3 is TGTGCCAGCAGCCGAGCCCGAACAGTAGGCGAGCAGTACTTC. Protein product: CASSRARTVGEQYF.

This rearrangement joins TRBV9 to TRBJ1-1, with D maybe TRBD1 (5 bases). CDR1 and CDR2 from the germline V gene are SGDLS and YYNGEE. V was clipped by 0 bases and J by 4 bases, with 16 bases between them. This CDR3 is 16 amino acids long. CDR3 sequence: CASSVVQDGVGTEAFF. Written as DNA, the CDR3 is TGTGCCAGCAGCGTAGTACAGGACGGGGTCGGCACTGAAGCTTTCTTT.

The rearrangement uses TRBV19 and TRBJ2-2; D ambiguous. Germline CDR1 LNHDA, CDR2 SQIVND (reference sequence). Trimming pared 5 bases from V and 4 bases from J, leaving 8 bases between. The CDR3 length is 13 residues. The chain's CDR3 is CASSRLTTGELFF. CDR3 nucleotide sequence: TGTGCCAGTAGTCGGCTAACCACCGGGGAGCTGTTTTTT.